These 2 T cell receptor beta chains were all obtained from the same sample, sequenced in a study of blood T cell repertoires in COVID-19. Sequencing was performed with immunoSEQ multiplex PCR; in TCRdb, only in-frame clones are kept and a portion is missing. This sample has roughly 150,000 clones, with around 82% found just once. Material: peripheral blood. The receptors derive from a woman over 75 with active or convalescent COVID-19.

The rearrangement joins TRBV7-8 to TRBJ1-1; D not certain. The V and J ends lost 7 bases and 3 bases respectively, with 12 bases between them. Per the germline V gene, CDR1 is SGHVS and CDR2 is FQNEAQ. This CDR3 is built from 13 residues. The CDR3 here is CASNLLRDTEAFF. CDR3 bases: TGTGCCAGCAACCTACTGAGGGACACTGAAGCTTTCTTT.

The chain recombines TRBV30 with TRBJ1-6; 7 bases fit TRBD1. Trimming took 2 bases from V and 7 from J; bases not matched to a gene: 5. CDR1 and CDR2 (germline): GTSNPN, SVGIG (reference sequence). CDR3 length: 14 residues. Here the CDR3 reads CAWSSGQRNSPLHF. CDR3 nucleotides: TGTGCCTGGAGTTCGGGACAGCGGAATTCACCCCTCCACTTT.